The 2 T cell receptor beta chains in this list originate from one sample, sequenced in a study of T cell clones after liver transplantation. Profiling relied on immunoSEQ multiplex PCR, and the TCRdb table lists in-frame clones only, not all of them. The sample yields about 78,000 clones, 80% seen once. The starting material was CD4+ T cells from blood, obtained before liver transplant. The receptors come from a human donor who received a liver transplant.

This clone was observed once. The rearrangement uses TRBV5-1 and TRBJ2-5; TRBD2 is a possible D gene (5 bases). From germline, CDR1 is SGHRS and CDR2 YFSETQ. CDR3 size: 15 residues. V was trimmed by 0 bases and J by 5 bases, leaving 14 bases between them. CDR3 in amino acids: CASSLAAGGWETQYF. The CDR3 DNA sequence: TGCGCCAGCAGCTTGGCTGCAGGCGGGTGGGAGACCCAGTACTTC.

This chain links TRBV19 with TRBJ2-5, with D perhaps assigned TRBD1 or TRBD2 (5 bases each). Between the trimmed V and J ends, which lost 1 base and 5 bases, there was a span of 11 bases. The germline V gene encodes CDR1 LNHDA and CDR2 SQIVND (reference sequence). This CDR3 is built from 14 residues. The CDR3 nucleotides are TGTGCCAGTAGTATAGTGGGGGAGTTGGAGACCCAGTACTTC. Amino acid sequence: CASSIVGELETQYF.